Listed below are T cell receptor beta chains from one sample, sequenced in a study of CD8+ T cells in alopecia areata. Clones were read by immunoSEQ multiplex PCR, and TCRdb kept only the in-frame ones, dropping some. Here the sample spans roughly 100,000 clones, around 55% being singletons. The sample in question was CD8+ T cells sorted from blood, obtained at week 4, from a patient treated with tofacitinib. All receptors derive from a human donor with alopecia areata. Both conserved end residues are part of each CDR3. D genes are given only for firm matches. Some rows have no size entry. The others give once, few or many, or a class for an expanded clone.

v_call	clone_size	j_call	d_call	cdr3_aa	cdr3_nt
TRBV5-4	few	TRBJ1-2	.	CASSTQPGFDGYTF	TGTGCCAGCAGCACCCAACCCGGTTTCGATGGCTACACCTTC
TRBV2	.	TRBJ2-7	.	CASTASSPAYEQYF	TGTGCCAGCACCGCCAGTTCACCGGCCTACGAGCAGTACTTC
TRBV27	few	TRBJ2-5	.	CASAQHPENAQETQYF	TGTGCCAGTGCCCAGCATCCAGAGAACGCACAAGAGACCCAGTACTTC
TRBV7-9	few	TRBJ1-1	.	CASSTEVGIEAFF	TGTGCCAGCAGCACTGAGGTGGGCATAGAAGCTTTCTTT
TRBV7-2	.	TRBJ2-7	.	CASSLGSYEQYF	TGTGCCAGCAGCTTAGGATCCTACGAGCAGTACTTC
TRBV7-9	once	TRBJ2-5	.	CADRKTVYQETQYF	TGTGCCGACCGAAAGACAGTGTACCAAGAGACCCAGTACTTC
TRBV27	.	TRBJ2-1	TRBD2	CASSASGRTGGNEQFF	TGTGCCAGCAGTGCCTCGGGTCGAACGGGGGGCAATGAGCAGTTCTTC
TRBV5-4	.	TRBJ1-5	.	CASSLRGSNQPQHF	TGTGCCAGCAGCTTGCGGGGGTCCAATCAGCCCCAGCATTTT
TRBV7-9	.	TRBJ1-6	TRBD1	CASSINRGNNSPLHF	TGTGCCAGCAGCATCAACAGGGGGAATAATTCACCCCTCCACTTT
TRBV29-1	few	TRBJ2-1	TRBD2	CSVEGGYSNEQFF	TGCAGCGTTGAGGGAGGGTACTCCAATGAGCAGTTCTTC
TRBV5-1	.	TRBJ2-1	.	CASSLEAGHFEQFF	TGCGCCAGCAGCTTGGAGGCAGGGCACTTCGAGCAGTTCTTC
TRBV7-9	.	TRBJ2-7	.	CASSLTGTPYEQYF	TGTGCCAGCAGCTTAACCGGGACCCCCTACGAGCAGTACTTC
TRBV7-2	.	TRBJ1-2	.	CASSLEGTGSPIGGYTF	TGTGCCAGCAGCTTAGAGGGAACAGGGTCCCCTATTGGGGGCTACACCTTC
TRBV6-5	.	TRBJ1-2	TRBD1	CASSPNPGTDYTF	TGTGCCAGCAGTCCCAACCCCGGGACAGACTACACCTTC
TRBV4-1	.	TRBJ1-5	.	CASSQGWQSNQPQHF	TGCGCCAGCAGCCAAGGGTGGCAGTCCAATCAGCCCCAGCATTTT
TRBV28	medium-sized	TRBJ2-1	TRBD2	CASSLLAGFYNEQFF	TGTGCCAGCAGCCTACTAGCGGGATTCTACAATGAGCAGTTCTTC
TRBV29-1	few	TRBJ2-5	.	CSVRSGYRVEETQYF	TGCAGCGTCCGCTCTGGCTACAGGGTCGAAGAGACCCAGTACTTC
TRBV27	.	TRBJ1-5	TRBD1	CASSITGGNQPQHF	TGTGCCAGCAGTATCACAGGGGGCAATCAGCCCCAGCATTTT
TRBV11-2	.	TRBJ2-1	TRBD2	CASSFPLAGGSSYNEQFF	TGTGCCAGCAGCTTTCCCCTAGCGGGAGGGAGCTCCTACAATGAGCAGTTCTTC
TRBV27	.	TRBJ2-5	.	CASSAYQSRETQYF	TGTGCCAGCAGTGCCTACCAATCAAGAGAGACCCAGTACTTC
TRBV6-5	.	TRBJ2-7	TRBD1	CASSTEGTGGYEQYF	TGTGCCAGCAGTACGGAAGGGACAGGGGGCTACGAGCAGTACTTC
TRBV27	.	TRBJ1-1	.	CASSLRGGYYTEAFF	TGTGCCAGCAGTTTGAGGGGGGGATATTACACTGAAGCTTTCTTT
TRBV5-1	.	TRBJ1-1	TRBD1	CASSLWGTGPEAFF	TGCGCCAGCAGCTTGTGGGGGACAGGACCGGAAGCTTTCTTT
TRBV29-1	once	TRBJ2-2	.	CSVQGNTGELFF	TGCAGCGTTCAGGGGAACACCGGGGAGCTGTTTTTT
TRBV29-1	.	TRBJ1-1	.	CSVETRAAMNTEAFF	TGCAGCGTTGAAACCCGGGCAGCCATGAACACTGAAGCTTTCTTT
TRBV27	once	TRBJ1-2	.	CASSLLGGGYGYTF	TGTGCCAGCAGTTTGTTAGGGGGTGGCTATGGCTACACCTTC